Sequencing of this TCR beta chain was carried out in a study of shared clonotypes between healthy human individuals. Sequencing used immunoSEQ multiplex PCR; TCRdb keeps in-frame clones, though not all of them. The table has roughly 1,500,000 clones, 98% seen once. Germline loops: CDR1 WNHNN, CDR2 SYGVQD (reference sequence). The ends were cut back, 1 base at V and 2 bases at J, with 8 bases in the middle. The CDR3 runs 14 residues. Sequenced sample: naive CD4+ T cells sorted from blood. Noted subset: CD45RA+ positively selected. The TCR sequence derives from a man between 25 and 39 years old in good health. The chain uses TRBV10-1 and TRBJ1-1; D uncertain. CDR3 nucleotides: TGCGCCAGCAGTGAGTTTAGGTTTAACACTGAAGCTTTCTTT. Translated: CASSEFRFNTEAFF.